A single sample is the source of the 9 T cell receptor beta chains below, sequenced in a study of cytomegalovirus exposure and HLA in healthy donors. Using immunoSEQ multiplex PCR, the repertoire was profiled, and TCRdb retains in-frame clones only, with some absent. The sample contains about 170,000 clones, 86% of which appear only once. Sequencing input: PBMCs. The receptors derive from a man aged 18-30 years in good health and CMV-seropositive.

The V gene is TRBV27, the J gene TRBJ1-1, with D tentatively TRBD1 (5 bases). Trimming took off 6 bases at V and 11 bases at J, with 25 bases between the two ends. Germline V lookup: CDR1 MNHEY, CDR2 SMNVEV (reference sequence). The CDR3 runs 15 residues. This CDR3 reads CASSPGGVGYRRAFF. The CDR3 coding sequence is TGTGCCAGCAGCCCCGGGGGGGTGGGATATAGGAGGGCTTTCTTT.

The sample holds a few counts of this clone. The chain employs TRBV4-3 and TRBJ2-2; a weak D match, TRBD2 (6 bases). The CDR3 runs to 15 residues. Germline assignment: CDR1 LGHNA and CDR2 YSLEER. Trimming left V 1 base short and J 3 bases short, with 9 bases between. CDR3 region: CASSQGEEHTGELFF. DNA for the CDR3: TGCGCCAGCAGCCAAGGGGAGGAACACACCGGGGAGCTGTTTTTT.

The chain combines TRBV6-5 with TRBJ1-1, with D possibly TRBD1 on 5 matching bases. V dropped 7 bases and J dropped 3 bases, with 12 bases sitting between them. Germline CDR1 MNHEY, CDR2 SVGAGI. This CDR3 region has 13 residues. CDR3 nucleotide sequence: TGTGCCAGCATTAACGGACACCACACTGAAGCTTTCTTT. Amino acids: CASINGHHTEAFF.

The chain combines TRBV7-6 with TRBJ1-1; a weak D match, TRBD1 (6 bases). Germline lookup yields CDR1 SGHVS and CDR2 FNYEAQ. The V gene lost 5 bases and the J gene lost 8 bases, with 9 bases spanning the gap. The CDR3 is 11 amino acids. CDR3 nucleotide sequence: TGTGCCAGCAGCAACGACAGGGAAGCTTTCTTT. It is translated as CASSNDREAFF.

CDR3 protein: CASSAYIDSGYTF. In DNA form, the CDR3 reads TGTGCCAGCAGCGCATACATAGACTCCGGCTACACCTTC. This chain connects TRBV7-2 to TRBJ1-2; D remains unclear. Trimming took 5 bases from V and 8 from J, leaving 15 bases between them. CDR3 length: 13 amino acids. CDR1 is SGHTA, CDR2 FQGNSA, per germline.

The chain couples TRBV4-3 to TRBJ2-6; D uncertain. V lost 1 base, J lost 0 bases, and 4 bases lay in between. Germline V gene lookup returns CDR1 LGHNA and CDR2 YSLEER. The CDR3 is made up of 15 amino acids. CDR3 in amino acids: CASSQGHSGANVLTF. CDR3 sequence (DNA): TGCGCCAGCAGCCAAGGACACTCTGGGGCCAACGTCCTGACTTTC.

This chain uses TRBV29-1 with TRBJ2-7; D may be TRBD1 (5 bases). Germline-derived CDR1 and CDR2 are SQVTM and ANQGSEA. CDR3 length: 11 amino acids. V shed 5 bases and J shed 4 bases, with 9 bases lying between them. CDR3 protein: CSVFKGYEQYF. The CDR3 DNA follows: TGCAGCGTTTTCAAGGGGTACGAGCAGTACTTC.

The chain couples TRBV10-3 to TRBJ1-1; TRBD1 agrees at 7 bases. Trimming cost V 0 bases and J 6 bases; bases outside gene matches: 4. There are 14 residues in the CDR3. Germline loops: CDR1 ENHRY, CDR2 SYGVKD. The CDR3 nucleotides read TGTGCCATCAGTGAGTCCGGGACAGCCTCTGAAGCTTTCTTT. Translated: CAISESGTASEAFF.

The rearrangement uses TRBV7-6 and TRBJ2-1; TRBD2 aligns across 8 bases. The CDR3 spans 18 residues. Germline-derived CDR1 and CDR2 are SGHVS and FNYEAQ. With V trimmed by 0 bases and J by 3 bases, 10 bases remained unmatched. In DNA form, the CDR3 reads TGTGCCAGCAGCTTAGCGACGGGAGGGCCTCTGAACTACAATGAGCAGTTCTTC. As protein: CASSLATGGPLNYNEQFF.